This T cell receptor (beta chain) derives from a study of CD8 T cells in Susac syndrome. Losses at the gene ends were 6 bases for V and 4 bases for J; bases not matched to a gene: 10. The CDR3 has 16 amino acids. Germline V gives CDR1 ENHRY, CDR2 SYGVKD. An amount of RNA that ranged from about 0.45 to 1 ug was reverse transcribed with random hexamers. A single record per CDR3 protein comes from TCRdb applying MiXCR to the immunoSEQ multiplex PCR reads. Among over 120,000 distinct CDR3 sequences listed, around 94% were seen once. The J gene is TRBJ1-3, the V gene TRBV10-3, with 9 bases that match TRBD1. The TCR originated in a human donor in good health. Specimen: CD4+ T cells from PBMCs. The CDR3 spells CAISRETGGGGNTIYF. The CDR3 bases are TGTGCCATCAGCCGAGAAACAGGGGGCGGGGGAAACACCATATATTTT.